This section outlines one T cell receptor beta chain sequence together with its context. This CDR3 region has 14 residues. Germline values: CDR1 SGHTA, CDR2 FQGTGA. V was trimmed by 5 bases and J by 4 bases, leaving 13 bases between them. The entry originates in a study of tumour-infiltrating T cells in Burkitt lymphoma. About the study: Overall and progression-free survival were predicted by productive clonality.

Profiling relied on immunoSEQ multiplex PCR, and the TCRdb table lists in-frame clones only, not all of them. The table lists under 8,000 clones, about 17% of them singletons, with approximately 3% in the top ten. The V call is TRBV7-3, the J call TRBJ2-3, with D unresolved. The sequenced material came from tumor tissue. This TCR derives from a human donor with diffuse large B-cell lymphoma. This chain's CDR3 is CASSLLHWPDTQYF. CDR3 DNA: TGTGCCAGCAGCCTACTCCATTGGCCAGATACGCAGTATTTT. The full variable domain, with the rest looked up from reference TRBV7-3 and TRBJ2-3, is GAGVSQTPSNKVTEKGKYVELRCDPISGHTALYWYRQSLGQGPEFLIYFQGTGAADDSGLPNDRFFAVRPEGSVSTLKIQRTERGDSAVYLCASSLLHWPDTQYFGPGTRLTVL.